The 27 T cell receptor beta chains below all came from one sample that was sequenced in a study of CD8 T cells in Susac syndrome. Random hexamers served to reverse transcribe about 0.5 to 1 ug RNA. TCRdb fed the immunoSEQ multiplex PCR reads into MiXCR, producing one record per CDR3 protein. The table records about 200,000 distinct CDR3 sequences, 80% to 95% of them present only once. The sequencing sample was made of CD8+ T cells from PBMCs. These receptors were collected from a human donor with multiple sclerosis.

This clonotype has just one count. As DNA, the CDR3 is TGTGCCAGCAGTGAGAATTACGAAAAACTGTTTTTT. Translated: CASSENYEKLFF. The chain joins TRBV2 to TRBJ1-4, with D unclear. V dropped 3 bases and J dropped 8 bases, with 7 bases sitting between them. CDR3 length equals 12 residues. Looked up from germline, CDR1 is SNHLY and CDR2 is FYNNEI.

The rearrangement uses TRBV9 and TRBJ2-1; 7 nucleotides line up with TRBD2. The CDR3 has 15 amino acids. V was pared by 0 bases and J by 8 bases, with 8 bases of the junction left unmatched. From germline, CDR1 is SGDLS and CDR2 YYNGEE. This CDR3 reads CASSVGAGVGDEQFF. The CDR3 DNA reads as TGTGCCAGCAGCGTAGGTGCGGGAGTTGGGGATGAGCAGTTCTTC.

The chain joins TRBV5-6 to TRBJ2-1; D unclear. The ends were cut back, 4 bases at V and 10 bases at J, with 15 bases in the middle. The CDR3 spans 13 residues. Per germline, CDR1 SGHDT and CDR2 YYEEEE. CDR3 DNA: TGTGCCAGCAGCCGCAAAAGGTATGGAGAGCAGTTCTTC. The encoded protein is CASSRKRYGEQFF.

V and J are TRBV4-2 and TRBJ1-1; D uncertain. Per the germline V gene, CDR1 is LGHNA and CDR2 is YNFKEQ. CDR3 length: 15 residues. The V end was cut by 0 bases, the J end by 1 base, with 9 bases between. This CDR3 is CASSQDRRPNTEAFF. CDR3 DNA sequence: TGTGCCAGCAGCCAAGACCGGCGTCCGAACACTGAAGCTTTCTTT.

This chain joins TRBV24-1 and TRBJ1-2, with unresolved D. The V gene's germline CDR1 is KGHDR and CDR2 SFDVKD. V was pared by 2 bases and J by 4 bases, with 7 bases between. There are 13 residues in the CDR3. The CDR3 bases are TGTGCCACCAGTGATTCCTGGTCCTATGGCTACACCTTC. Its protein product is CATSDSWSYGYTF.

The chain carries TRBV5-5 and TRBJ1-2, with 8 nucleotides matching TRBD1. The CDR3 covers 13 residues. The V gene's germline CDR1 is SGHKS and CDR2 YYEKEE (reference sequence). Trimming took 4 bases from V and 6 from J; bases not matched to a gene: 5. The CDR3 coding sequence is TGTGCCAGCAGCCTACAGGGGGAAAATGGCTACACCTTC. It specifies CASSLQGENGYTF.

V gene TRBV5-1 combines with J gene TRBJ2-7; D gene ambiguous. The CDR3 covers 12 residues. Trimming took off 4 bases at V and 4 bases at J, with 9 bases between the two ends. The germline V gene has CDR1 SGHRS and CDR2 YFSETQ. This CDR3 reads CASSIIGYEQYF. The CDR3 region has the DNA TGCGCCAGCAGCATCATAGGGTACGAGCAGTACTTC. The complete variable domain, with remaining parts taken from reference TRBV5-1 and TRBJ2-7, reads KAGVTQTPRYLIKTRGQQVTLSCSPISGHRSVSWYQQTPGQGLQFLFEYFSETQRNKGNFPGRFSGRQFSNSRSEMNVSTLELGDSALYLCASSIIGYEQYFGPGTRLTVT.

The chain employs TRBV18 and TRBJ1-3; TRBD1 might be the D (6 bases). CDR3 length equals 15 residues. The V end was cut by 0 bases, the J end by 7 bases, with 13 bases between. Germline CDR1 is KGHSH and CDR2 is LQKENI. CDR3 protein: CASSPPTRGGNTIYF. Here the CDR3 DNA reads TGTGCCAGCTCACCACCGACCAGGGGTGGGAACACCATATATTTT.

The chain couples TRBV13 to TRBJ2-7; D gene unclear. Per germline, CDR1 PRHDT and CDR2 FYEKMQ (reference sequence). V was shortened by 0 bases and J by 0 bases, with 12 bases between the two germline ends. The CDR3 runs to 16 residues. Written as DNA, the CDR3 is TGTGCCAGCAGCTTAGGCGGGCTGTCAAGCTCCTACGAGCAGTACTTC. It is translated as CASSLGGLSSSYEQYF.

The J gene is TRBJ2-6, the V gene TRBV7-2, with TRBD2 matching over 9 bases. The CDR3 extends over 19 amino acids. J gave up 4 bases and V 1 base, and 11 bases lay outside the gene matches. Looked up from germline, CDR1 is SGHTA and CDR2 is FQGNSA. The CDR3 spells CASSLEVAGALAGANVLTF. The DNA of the CDR3 is TGTGCCAGCAGCTTAGAGGTAGCGGGAGCATTGGCGGGGGCCAACGTCCTGACTTTC. The full variable domain, its missing parts supplied by reference TRBV7-2 and TRBJ2-6, is GAGVSQSPSNKVTEKGKDVELRCDPISGHTALYWYRQSLGQGLEFLIYFQGNSAPDKSGLPSDRFSAERTGGSVSTLTIQRTQQEDSAVYLCASSLEVAGALAGANVLTFGAGSRLTVL.

This chain links TRBV7-3 with TRBJ1-1; D is unresolved. The CDR3 runs to 13 residues. CDR1 SGHTA and CDR2 FQGTGA come from the germline V gene. Deletions cut 5 bases from V and 3 bases from J, with 10 bases between. The CDR3 sequence: CASSLLVHTEAFF. The CDR3 DNA follows: TGTGCCAGCAGCCTCCTTGTTCACACTGAAGCTTTCTTT.

The chain couples TRBV29-1 to TRBJ2-7; 7 bases match TRBD2. The V segment lost 2 bases and the J segment 3 bases; nucleotides outside the gene matches: 7. CDR1 and CDR2 from the germline V gene are SQVTM and ANQGSEA. This CDR3 spans 14 amino acids. The CDR3 protein is CSVELASGSYEQYF. The CDR3 nucleotides read TGCAGCGTTGAACTGGCTAGCGGCAGCTACGAGCAGTACTTC.

The gene calls are TRBV3-1 and TRBJ2-5, with D unresolved. Germline CDR1 is LGHDT and CDR2 is YNNKEL (reference sequence). The CDR3 is made up of 11 amino acids. V was trimmed by 2 bases and J by 5 bases, leaving 3 bases between them. The CDR3 bases are TGTGCCAGCAGCCAATTGGAGACCCAGTACTTC. Its protein product is CASSQLETQYF.

The CDR3 DNA reads as TGTGCCTGGAGTGTACTTGGGGGGCTGGGGACAGATACGCAGTATTTT. It specifies CAWSVLGGLGTDTQYF. The rearrangement links TRBV30 to TRBJ2-3; D is tentatively TRBD1 or TRBD2 (6 bases each). The CDR3 length is 16 residues. V was clipped by 0 bases and J by 3 bases, with 16 bases between them. Germline lookup yields CDR1 GTSNPN and CDR2 SVGIG (reference sequence).

This chain uses TRBV12-3 or TRBV12-4 with TRBJ2-7; possibly TRBD2 for D (5 bases). V was pared by 2 bases and J by 5 bases, with 7 bases between. The CDR3 is 12 residues long. The CDR3, as DNA: TGTGCCAGCAGTTTACGGGGTAACGAGCAGTACTTC. Translating it yields CASSLRGNEQYF.

The rearrangement links TRBV5-1 to TRBJ2-1, with a tentative D call TRBD2 (5 bases). CDR1 and CDR2 (germline): SGHRS, YFSETQ. Trimming cost V 5 bases and J 8 bases, with 14 bases left between them. There are 13 residues in the CDR3. Here the CDR3 DNA reads TGCGCCAGCAGACCCGAGGGTTTTGATGAGCAGTTCTTC. This sequence encodes CASRPEGFDEQFF.

The V gene is TRBV7-9, the J gene TRBJ2-7; the D call may be TRBD1 or TRBD2 (6 bases each). The V gene's germline CDR1 is SEHNR and CDR2 FQNEAQ (reference sequence). CDR3 size: 17 residues. V shed 5 bases and J shed 0 bases, with 20 bases lying between them. The chain's CDR3 is CASSHPPGAGSSYEQYF. The DNA for the CDR3 is TGTGCCAGCAGCCACCCGCCGGGGGCAGGGAGCTCCTACGAGCAGTACTTC.

The rearrangement uses TRBV4-1 and TRBJ1-2, with D possibly matching TRBD1 (5 bases). Trimming took 0 bases from V and 0 from J, leaving 17 bases between them. CDR1 is MGHRA and CDR2 is YSYEKL in the germline V gene. CDR3 length: 18 residues. CDR3 protein: CASSQDMGEAFANYGYTF. Here the CDR3 DNA reads TGCGCCAGCAGCCAAGATATGGGGGAGGCCTTCGCTAACTATGGCTACACCTTC.

The chain recombines TRBV4-1 with TRBJ2-1; 8 bases agree with TRBD2. This CDR3 has 15 residues. V shed 0 bases, J shed 9 bases, and the junction held 7 bases outside the gene matches. CDR1 and CDR2 (germline): MGHRA, YSYEKL. CDR3 loop: CASSQDPGGPGEQFF. In DNA form, the CDR3 reads TGCGCCAGCAGCCAAGACCCGGGAGGGCCGGGTGAGCAGTTCTTC.

This chain connects TRBV13 to TRBJ1-2, with no clear D. From germline, CDR1 is PRHDT and CDR2 FYEKMQ (reference sequence). The CDR3 is 13 residues long. V lost 1 base to trimming and J lost 4 bases, with 7 bases between them. This CDR3 reads CASSLATGYGYTF. DNA for the CDR3: TGTGCCAGCAGCTTAGCGACCGGCTATGGCTACACCTTC. The whole variable domain, remainder taken from reference TRBV13 and TRBJ1-2, is AAGVIQSPRHLIKEKRETATLKCYPIPRHDTVYWYQQGPGQDPQFLISFYEKMQSDKGSIPDRFSAQQFSDYHSELNMSSLELGDSALYFCASSLATGYGYTFGSGTRLTVV.

The chain is built from TRBV7-3 and TRBJ2-7; 10 nucleotides match TRBD1. The trim removed 5 bases at V and 7 bases at J, leaving 8 bases unmatched. The CDR3 is 14 amino acids. Germline V CDR1 and CDR2: SGHTA, FQGTGA. CDR3 sequence (DNA): TGTGCCAGCAGCCCGAACGGACAGGGGGAAGAGCAGTACTTC. Protein sequence: CASSPNGQGEEQYF.

This clonotype was seen a few times. This rearrangement joins TRBV2 to TRBJ2-7; D unresolved. Germline assignment: CDR1 SNHLY and CDR2 FYNNEI. This CDR3 has 11 amino acids. V lost 6 bases, J lost 2 bases, and 5 bases lay in between. The CDR3 spells CASSDTYEQYF. In nucleotides, the CDR3 is TGTGCCAGCAGCGATACCTACGAGCAGTACTTC.

The chain links TRBV6-2 or TRBV6-3 to TRBJ2-7; 10 bases are a match to TRBD1. V shed 6 bases, J shed 3 bases, and the junction held 8 bases outside the gene matches. Germline CDR1 reads MNHEY; CDR2 reads SVGEGT. CDR3 length equals 15 residues. CDR3 protein: CASSPIRTGGYEQYF. The CDR3 DNA is TGTGCCAGCAGCCCTATCCGGACAGGGGGCTACGAGCAGTACTTC.

Here the CDR3 DNA reads TGTGCCGGGGGAAACTCCTACAATGAGCAGTTCTTC. Translated: CAGGNSYNEQFF. The gene calls are TRBV10-3 and TRBJ2-1; D possibly matches TRBD1 or TRBD2 (5 bases each). CDR1 is ENHRY, CDR2 SYGVKD, per germline. V dropped 11 bases and J dropped 0 bases, with 8 bases sitting between them. The length of the CDR3 is 12 residues.

Only one count was recorded for this clonotype. The J gene is TRBJ1-2, the V gene TRBV27, with TRBD1 matching over 7 bases. The CDR3 has 16 residues. Unmatched junction bases numbered 12, after V lost 6 bases and J lost 2 bases. The germline CDR1 and CDR2 sequences are MNHEY and SMNVEV (reference sequence). The CDR3 loop is CASRTLRDSRNYGYTF. The CDR3 DNA reads as TGTGCCAGCAGGACCCTCAGGGACAGCAGAAACTATGGCTACACCTTC.

This clonotype was detected only once. The rearrangement uses TRBV7-8 and TRBJ2-1; D is perhaps TRBD1 (7 bases). The CDR3 covers 15 residues. Germline V gene sequence: CDR1 SGHVS, CDR2 FQNEAQ. The V end was cut by 3 bases, the J end by 8 bases, with 17 bases between. The CDR3 protein is CASSFQGGTVDEQFF. The CDR3 region has the DNA TGTGCCAGCAGCTTTCAGGGGGGTACGGTAGATGAGCAGTTCTTC.

The gene calls are TRBV18 and TRBJ2-7, with D perhaps assigned TRBD1 or TRBD2 (5 bases each). The CDR3 is 14 amino acids. With 3 bases removed from V and 3 bases from J, the gap between germline ends came to 12 bases. Germline V gives CDR1 KGHSH, CDR2 LQKENI. In DNA form, the CDR3 reads TGTGCCAGCTCACCGGAAGGGGACCACTACGAGCAGTACTTC. This translates into CASSPEGDHYEQYF.